These T cell receptor beta chains were read from a single sample in a study of blood T cell repertoires in COVID-19. TCRdb's table, derived via immunoSEQ multiplex PCR, lists solely in-frame clones and lacks some. The sample records about 70,000 clones, roughly nine tenths being singletons. The sample consisted of peripheral blood. These receptors were collected from a human donor in a cohort sampled during active COVID-19. The CDR3 runs from the conserved cysteine through the conserved F or W. The D gene is left open where the match is weak. For some rows the clone size is stated as once, few or many, or as a class when expanded; others skip it.

length,J,V,size,D,DNA,CDR3
13,TRBJ1-1,TRBV19,NA,NA,TGTGCCAGTAGTCCCGTCCAGGGGACTGAAGCTTTCTTT,CASSPVQGTEAFF
15,TRBJ2-1,TRBV6-5,NA,NA,TGTGCCAGCAGTTACTCGAACAGCAGAGGGCATGAGCAGTTCTTC,CASSYSNSRGHEQFF
17,TRBJ2-1,TRBV4-2,NA,NA,TGTGCCAGCAGCCAAGTATCGCCCAGCGGAGAATACAATGAGCAGTTCTTC,CASSQVSPSGEYNEQFF
13,TRBJ1-1,TRBV9,NA,NA,TGTGCCAGCAGCGTGACAGGGAACACTGAAGCTTTCTTT,CASSVTGNTEAFF
16,TRBJ2-1,TRBV20-1,NA,TRBD2,TGCAGTGCTAGTCGCATTGGAAGCGGGAGCTACAATGAGCAGTTCTTC,CSASRIGSGSYNEQFF
17,TRBJ2-3,TRBV7-2,NA,TRBD2,TGTGCCAGCAGCTTAGAAGGTAGCGGGCATTCCCGCGATACGCAGTATTTT,CASSLEGSGHSRDTQYF
15,TRBJ2-2,TRBV5-1,NA,NA,TGCGCCAGCAGCTTGGGGCACCGGGACACCGGGGAGCTGTTTTTT,CASSLGHRDTGELFF
14,TRBJ2-1,TRBV6-2/TRBV6-3,once,TRBD1,TGTGCCAGCAGTTACGGGGGACAGTTCTATGAGCAGTTCTTC,CASSYGGQFYEQFF
16,TRBJ2-7,TRBV5-5,NA,TRBD2,TGTGCCAGCAGCTTAAGAGCGGGAGTTACGTCCTACGAGCAGTACTTC,CASSLRAGVTSYEQYF
15,TRBJ1-1,TRBV5-6,NA,NA,TGTGCCAGCAGCTCCTTTGGAGGGGTGAGCACTGAAGCTTTCTTT,CASSSFGGVSTEAFF
14,TRBJ2-7,TRBV5-4,once,TRBD1,TGTGCCAGCAGCTCGGACAGGGGATCCTACGAGCAGTACTTC,CASSSDRGSYEQYF
13,TRBJ2-1,TRBV11-2,once,TRBD2,TGTGCCAGCAGCCCCGCACTAGCGAGTGAGCAGTTCTTC,CASSPALASEQFF
14,TRBJ2-1,TRBV19,NA,TRBD2,TGTGCCAGTAGGACTAGCGGAGTTTACAATGAGCAGTTCTTC,CASRTSGVYNEQFF
16,TRBJ2-3,TRBV27,NA,TRBD2,TGTGCCAGCAGTCTAGCGGGAGATGGGATTGCAGATACGCAGTATTTT,CASSLAGDGIADTQYF
17,TRBJ2-7,TRBV28,NA,TRBD2,TGTGCCAGCATTGGGAGTTGGATAGAGCGGGAGGCCTACGAGCAGTACTTC,CASIGSWIEREAYEQYF
17,TRBJ2-3,TRBV5-6,NA,NA,TGTGCCAGCAGCTTGGATAGGGGCCGCCCTTTCACAGATACGCAGTATTTT,CASSLDRGRPFTDTQYF
15,TRBJ2-1,TRBV27,NA,TRBD2,TGTGCCAGCAGCCGCGCGGGAGTAGTGGGAAATGAGCAGTTCTTC,CASSRAGVVGNEQFF
16,TRBJ2-2,TRBV28,once,TRBD2,TGTGCCAGCAGTTTGACTAGCCTCGCGAACACCGGGGAGCTGTTTTTT,CASSLTSLANTGELFF
16,TRBJ1-2,TRBV27,NA,TRBD1,TGTGCCAGCTACACAATCGCGGGACAGAGATCTAGAGGCTACACCTTC,CASYTIAGQRSRGYTF
15,TRBJ2-2,TRBV7-2,once,TRBD2,TGTGCCAGCAGCCTCAGGACTAGCGGCACCGGGGAGCTGTTTTTT,CASSLRTSGTGELFF
16,TRBJ2-7,TRBV21-1,NA,NA,TGTGCCAGCAGCAAAGAGCCGGCAGGGTGGCCCTACGAGCAGTACTTC,CASSKEPAGWPYEQYF
15,TRBJ2-3,TRBV21-1,NA,NA,TGTGCCAGCAGCAAAGGGGAGGTTAGCACAGATACGCAGTATTTT,CASSKGEVSTDTQYF
16,TRBJ1-2,TRBV6-5,NA,NA,TGTGCCAGCAGTTACGGCTCCCTTGGCGGGATCTATGGCTACACCTTC,CASSYGSLGGIYGYTF
16,TRBJ2-1,TRBV28,NA,TRBD2,TGTGCCAGCAGTTTATTCCGGGCGGGGAGGGGCAATGAGCAGTTCTTC,CASSLFRAGRGNEQFF
14,TRBJ2-7,TRBV11-2,NA,NA,TGTGCCAGCAGCAGGGCAGGGCGATGGAGCGAGCAGTACTTC,CASSRAGRWSEQYF
14,TRBJ1-4,TRBV19,NA,NA,TGTGCCAGTAGTATTGCGGGGTACGATGAAAAACTGTTTTTT,CASSIAGYDEKLFF
20,TRBJ2-5,TRBV3-1/TRBV3-2,NA,NA,TGTGCCAGCAGCCAAGTGGTCAAGAGCCTCTCGGCAGGGCGAACCGGGACCCAGTACTTC,CASSQVVKSLSAGRTGTQYF
16,TRBJ2-7,TRBV7-9,once,TRBD2,TGTGCCAGCAGCTTAGAGTCGGGGGGACCCACCTACGAGCAGTACTTC,CASSLESGGPTYEQYF
14,TRBJ2-3,TRBV18,NA,TRBD1,TGTGCCAGCTCGGGGACAGGGGCCGCGGATACGCAGTATTTT,CASSGTGAADTQYF
13,TRBJ1-4,TRBV19,NA,TRBD1,TGTGCCAGCCGGGACAGGGCCTATGAAAAACTGTTTTTT,CASRDRAYEKLFF
16,TRBJ2-3,TRBV27,NA,TRBD2,TGTGCCAGCGGAACCTTTCTTAGCGGGATCGGAGATACGCAGTATTTT,CASGTFLSGIGDTQYF
15,TRBJ2-5,TRBV5-4,NA,TRBD1,TGTGCCAGCAGCGGGGAACAGGGGCCTCAAGAGACCCAGTACTTC,CASSGEQGPQETQYF
13,TRBJ1-1,TRBV6-5,NA,TRBD1,TGTGCCAGCACCGGGGAACAGGGGACGGTAGCTTTCTTT,CASTGEQGTVAFF
12,TRBJ2-7,TRBV6-2/TRBV6-3,NA,NA,TGTGCCAGCAGTTACCCCACCTACGAGCAGTACTTC,CASSYPTYEQYF
19,TRBJ2-5,TRBV7-2,NA,TRBD1,TGTGCCAGCAGCTTAGGGCCCGGGGCCGGGACAGGGGGTAGGGAGACCCAGTACTTC,CASSLGPGAGTGGRETQYF
14,TRBJ2-3,TRBV28,NA,TRBD1,TGTGCCAGCAGTCCGACAGGGATGGGAGATACGCAGTATTTT,CASSPTGMGDTQYF
14,TRBJ2-7,TRBV28,NA,TRBD1,TGTGCCAGCAGTTGGCCCGGGACAGCCTACGAGCAGTACTTC,CASSWPGTAYEQYF
16,TRBJ1-5,TRBV5-8,NA,NA,TGTGCCAGCAGCTTGGGGCCGGGGGACCGTTTTCGGCCCCAGCATTTT,CASSLGPGDRFRPQHF
14,TRBJ2-1,TRBV7-9,NA,TRBD2,TGTGCCAGCCGGACTAGCGGGAGAGGGAATGAGCAGTTCTTC,CASRTSGRGNEQFF
13,TRBJ2-1,TRBV3-1/TRBV3-2,NA,NA,TGTGCCAGCAGACTCTGGCGGGATATGGAGCAGTTCTTC,CASRLWRDMEQFF
11,TRBJ1-2,TRBV6-5,NA,NA,TGTGCCAGCAGTTACAGGGGCGGCTACACCTTC,CASSYRGGYTF
15,TRBJ2-3,TRBV6-5,NA,TRBD2,TGTGCCAGCAGTTTCCGGCGAGCGGGAGGAGATACGCAGTATTTT,CASSFRRAGGDTQYF
14,TRBJ2-5,TRBV30,NA,TRBD2,TGTGCCTGGAGTGCAGGACTAGCGGGTGAGACCCAGTACTTC,CAWSAGLAGETQYF
14,TRBJ2-1,TRBV5-1,NA,NA,TGCGCCAGCAGCTTGGCCTTTCAGAACAATGAGCAGTTCTTC,CASSLAFQNNEQFF